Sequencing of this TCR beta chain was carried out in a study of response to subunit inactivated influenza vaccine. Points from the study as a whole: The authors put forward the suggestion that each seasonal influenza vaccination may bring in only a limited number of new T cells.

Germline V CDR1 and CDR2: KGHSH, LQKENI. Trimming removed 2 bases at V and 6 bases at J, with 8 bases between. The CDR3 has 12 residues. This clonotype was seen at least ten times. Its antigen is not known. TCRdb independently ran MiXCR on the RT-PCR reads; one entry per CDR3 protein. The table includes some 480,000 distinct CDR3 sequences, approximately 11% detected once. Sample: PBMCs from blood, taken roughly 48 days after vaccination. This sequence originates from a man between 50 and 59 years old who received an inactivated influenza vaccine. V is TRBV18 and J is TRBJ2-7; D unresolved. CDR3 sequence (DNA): TGTGCCAGCTCACCATACAGTTCCGAGCAGTACTTC. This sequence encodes CASSPYSSEQYF.